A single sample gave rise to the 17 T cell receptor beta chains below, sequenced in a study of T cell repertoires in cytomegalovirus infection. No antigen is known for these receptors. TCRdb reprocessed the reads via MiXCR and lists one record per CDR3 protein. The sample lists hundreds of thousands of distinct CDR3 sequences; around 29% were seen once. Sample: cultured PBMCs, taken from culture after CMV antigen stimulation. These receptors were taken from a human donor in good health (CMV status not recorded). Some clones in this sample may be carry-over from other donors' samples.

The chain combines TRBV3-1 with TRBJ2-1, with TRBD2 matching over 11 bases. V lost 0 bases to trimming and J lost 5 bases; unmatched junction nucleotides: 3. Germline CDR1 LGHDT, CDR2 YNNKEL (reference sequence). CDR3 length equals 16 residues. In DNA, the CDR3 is TGTGCCAGCAGCCAAGAGAGACTAGCGGGAAACAATGAGCAGTTCTTC. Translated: CASSQERLAGNNEQFF.

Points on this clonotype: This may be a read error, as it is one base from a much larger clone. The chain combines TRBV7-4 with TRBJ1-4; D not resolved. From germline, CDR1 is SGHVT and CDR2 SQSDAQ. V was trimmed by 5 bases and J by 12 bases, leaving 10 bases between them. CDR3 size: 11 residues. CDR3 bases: TGTGCCAGCAGCCCAAACGAAGAACTGTTTTTT. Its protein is CASSPNEELFF.

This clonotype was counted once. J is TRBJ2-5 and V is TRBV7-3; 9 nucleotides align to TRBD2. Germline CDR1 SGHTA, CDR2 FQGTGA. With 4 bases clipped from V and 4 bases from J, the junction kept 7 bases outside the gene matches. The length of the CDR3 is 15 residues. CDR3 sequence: CASSYSGSGGETQYF. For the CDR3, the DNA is TGTGCCAGCAGCTATAGCGGGAGTGGAGGAGAGACCCAGTACTTC. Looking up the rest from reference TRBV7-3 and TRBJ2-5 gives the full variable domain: GAGVSQTPSNKVTEKGKYVELRCDPISGHTALYWYRQSLGQGPEFLIYFQGTGAADDSGLPNDRFFAVRPEGSVSTLKIQRTERGDSAVYLCASSYSGSGGETQYFGPGTRLLVL.

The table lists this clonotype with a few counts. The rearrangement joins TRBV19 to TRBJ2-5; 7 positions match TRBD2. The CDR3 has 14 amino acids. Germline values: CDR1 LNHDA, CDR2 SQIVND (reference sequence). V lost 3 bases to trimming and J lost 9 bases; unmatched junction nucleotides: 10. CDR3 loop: CASSIEGRSGAQYF. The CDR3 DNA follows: TGTGCCAGTAGTATCGAGGGACGGAGCGGGGCCCAGTACTTC.

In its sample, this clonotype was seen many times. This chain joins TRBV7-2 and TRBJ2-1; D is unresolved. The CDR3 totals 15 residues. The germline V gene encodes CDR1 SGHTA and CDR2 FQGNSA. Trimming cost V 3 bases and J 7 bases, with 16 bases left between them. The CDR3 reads CASSFRSDHGNEQFF. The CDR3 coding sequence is TGTGCCAGCAGCTTTAGGAGCGACCATGGGAATGAGCAGTTCTTC.

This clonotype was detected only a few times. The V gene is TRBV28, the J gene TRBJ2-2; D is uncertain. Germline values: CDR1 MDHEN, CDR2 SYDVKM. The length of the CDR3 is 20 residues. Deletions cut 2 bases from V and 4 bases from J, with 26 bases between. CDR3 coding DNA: TGTGCCAGCAGTTTAACCGTCCCAACTCTCAACAAGCCCCTCACCGGGGAGCTGTTTTTT. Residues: CASSLTVPTLNKPLTGELFF.

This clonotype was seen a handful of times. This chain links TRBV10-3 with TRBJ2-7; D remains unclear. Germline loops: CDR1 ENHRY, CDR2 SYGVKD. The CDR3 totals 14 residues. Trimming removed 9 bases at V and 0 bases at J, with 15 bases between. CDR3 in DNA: TGTGCCATTAGGGATACACAAGACTCCTACGAGCAGTACTTC. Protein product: CAIRDTQDSYEQYF.

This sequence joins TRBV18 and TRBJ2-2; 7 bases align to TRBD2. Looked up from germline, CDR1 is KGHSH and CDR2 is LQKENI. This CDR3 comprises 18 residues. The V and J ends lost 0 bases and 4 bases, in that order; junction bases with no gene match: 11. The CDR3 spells CASSPPFGGGTSTGELFF. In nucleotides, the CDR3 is TGTGCCAGCTCACCACCTTTCGGCGGGGGAACAAGCACCGGGGAGCTGTTTTTT.

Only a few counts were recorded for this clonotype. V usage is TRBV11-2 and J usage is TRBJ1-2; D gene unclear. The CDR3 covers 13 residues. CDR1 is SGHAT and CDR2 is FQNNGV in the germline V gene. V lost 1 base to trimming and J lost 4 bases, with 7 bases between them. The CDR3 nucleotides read TGTGCCAGCAGCTTAGTTGGAGTCTATGGCTACACCTTC. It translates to CASSLVGVYGYTF.

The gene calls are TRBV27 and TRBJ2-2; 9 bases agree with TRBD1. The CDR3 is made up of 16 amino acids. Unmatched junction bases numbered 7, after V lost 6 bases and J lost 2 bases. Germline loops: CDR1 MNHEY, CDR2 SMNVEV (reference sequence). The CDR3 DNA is TGTGCCAGCAGGCCCTACAGGGGGCGAAACACCGGGGAGCTGTTTTTT. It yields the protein CASRPYRGRNTGELFF.

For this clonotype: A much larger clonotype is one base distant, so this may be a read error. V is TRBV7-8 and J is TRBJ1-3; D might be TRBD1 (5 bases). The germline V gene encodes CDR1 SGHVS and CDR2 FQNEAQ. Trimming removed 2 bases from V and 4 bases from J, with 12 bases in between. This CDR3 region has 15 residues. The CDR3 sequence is CASSLIRGFGNTIYF. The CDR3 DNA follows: TGTGCCAGCAGCTTAATTCGGGGGTTCGGAAACACCATATATTTT.

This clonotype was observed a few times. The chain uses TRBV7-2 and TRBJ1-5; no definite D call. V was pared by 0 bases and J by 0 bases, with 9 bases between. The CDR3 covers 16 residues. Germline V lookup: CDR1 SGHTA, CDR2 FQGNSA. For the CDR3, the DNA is TGTGCCAGCAGCTTAGCGCTCGGGATTAGCAATCAGCCCCAGCATTTT. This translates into CASSLALGISNQPQHF. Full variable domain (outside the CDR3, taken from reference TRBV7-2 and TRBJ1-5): GAGVSQSPSNKVTEKGKDVELRCDPISGHTALYWYRQSLGQGLEFLIYFQGNSAPDKSGLPSDRFSAERTGGSVSTLTIQRTQQEDSAVYLCASSLALGISNQPQHFGDGTRLSIL.

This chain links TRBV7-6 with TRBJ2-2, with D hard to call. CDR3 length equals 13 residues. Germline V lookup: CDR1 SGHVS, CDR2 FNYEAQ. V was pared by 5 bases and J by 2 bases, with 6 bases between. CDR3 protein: CASSPFNTGELFF. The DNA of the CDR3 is TGTGCCAGCAGCCCCTTTAACACCGGGGAGCTGTTTTTT.

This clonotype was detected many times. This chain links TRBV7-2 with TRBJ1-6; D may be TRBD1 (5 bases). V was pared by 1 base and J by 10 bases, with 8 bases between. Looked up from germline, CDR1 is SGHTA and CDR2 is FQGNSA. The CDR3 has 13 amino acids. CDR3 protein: CASSLGEGSPLHF. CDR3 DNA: TGTGCCAGCAGCTTAGGGGAGGGGTCACCCCTCCACTTT.

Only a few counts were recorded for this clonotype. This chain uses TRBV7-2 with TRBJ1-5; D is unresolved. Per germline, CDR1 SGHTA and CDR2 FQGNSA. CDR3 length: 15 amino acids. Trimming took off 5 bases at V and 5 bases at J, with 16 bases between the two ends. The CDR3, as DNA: TGTGCCAGCAGCATAAGCCGGGGTCGAGATCAGCCCCAGCATTTT. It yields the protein CASSISRGRDQPQHF.

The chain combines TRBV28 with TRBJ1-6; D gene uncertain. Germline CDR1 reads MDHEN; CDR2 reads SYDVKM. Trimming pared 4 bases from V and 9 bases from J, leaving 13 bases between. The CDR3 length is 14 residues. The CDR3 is CASSSPHNGSPLHF. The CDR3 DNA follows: TGTGCCAGCAGTTCTCCACACAACGGTTCACCCCTCCACTTT.

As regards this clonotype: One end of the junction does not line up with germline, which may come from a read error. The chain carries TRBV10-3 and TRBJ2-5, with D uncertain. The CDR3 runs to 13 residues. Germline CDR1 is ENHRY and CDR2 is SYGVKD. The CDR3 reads CVISEGFQETQYF. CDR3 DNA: TGTGTCATCAGTGAAGGGTTCCAAGAGACCCAGTACTTC.